This TCR beta chain was sequenced for a study of T cell responses to AZD1222 COVID-19 vaccine. The table came from immunoSEQ multiplex PCR; TCRdb's copy has only in-frame clones and leaves some out. Here the sample spans roughly 200,000 clones, roughly 92% being singletons. Points on this clone: Its antigen is unidentified.

Findings and caveats of the study: Seropositive AZD1222 recipients at baseline numbered only five or six.

The length of the CDR3 is 19 residues. CDR1 and CDR2 from the germline V gene are SGHAT and FQNNGV. With 3 bases clipped from V and 7 bases from J, the junction kept 16 bases outside the gene matches. The sample here was peripheral blood, taken 28 days after the second dose of the MenACWY control vaccine. The origin of this receptor is an adult who received the MenACWY meningococcal vaccine as a control. V usage is TRBV11-2 and J usage is TRBJ2-1, with 12 nucleotides matching TRBD2. The CDR3 loop is CASSFESDLGLAGENEQFF. DNA of the CDR3: TGTGCCAGCAGCTTTGAATCCGACCTGGGACTAGCGGGTGAAAATGAGCAGTTCTTC.